The 19 T cell receptor delta chains reported below all come from one sample, sequenced in a study of Vδ1+ human thymocytes. Overall study findings and caveats: Highly polyclonal TRG and TRD repertoires with Gaussian CDR3 length distributions appeared in thymus.

Extracted RNA was reverse transcribed into cDNA. Pooled V-gene forward primers with one constant-region reverse primer generated the CDR3 amplicons by multiplex PCR. TCRdb processed the multiplex PCR reads again with the CATT caller. The data contain about 58,000 delta-chain clones, about 16% of them singletons. The antigens these receptors bind are not known. The sample consisted of Vdelta1+ gamma-delta thymocytes from the thymus. The subset is: FACS-sorted CD3+ TCRalphabeta- TCRVdelta1+ TCRVdelta2- thymocytes. The receptor source for this set is a girl under two years old who had congenital heart surgery.

As regards this clone: Other nucleotide sequences in the sample specify the same CDR3. The chain couples TRDV1 to TRDJ1; tentative D call: TRDD2 (5 bases). The germline V gene encodes CDR1 TSWWSYY and CDR2 QGS. V was shortened by 2 bases and J by 2 bases, with 24 bases between the two germline ends. This CDR3 has 19 amino acids. The CDR3 region is CALGEGPTTPYALTDKLIF. The CDR3 coding sequence is TGTGCTCTTGGGGAAGGGCCTACGACCCCTTACGCCCTTACCGATAAACTCATCTTT.

The table lists this clone with a few counts. The chain combines TRDV1 with TRDJ1; 12 bases align to TRDD3. This CDR3 region has 20 residues. The germline V gene has CDR1 TSWWSYY and CDR2 QGS. J was trimmed by 2 bases and V by 5 bases; bases with no gene match: 18. CDR3 loop: CALGPFPAPGGYAPTDKLIF. The CDR3 region has the DNA TGTGCTCTTGGGCCCTTCCCGGCCCCTGGGGGATACGCCCCGACCGATAAACTCATCTTT.

This clone was detected only a few times. This chain uses TRDV1 with TRDJ1; 9 bases are a match to TRDD2. This CDR3 region has 20 residues. J was trimmed by 2 bases and V by 5 bases; bases with no gene match: 21. CDR1 and CDR2 (germline): TSWWSYY, QGS. CDR3 amino acids: CALGNRPSYRGSSRTDKLIF. In DNA, the CDR3 is TGTGCTCTTGGGAACCGGCCTTCCTACAGGGGGTCAAGTAGGACCGATAAACTCATCTTT.

This clone was picked up a small number of times. The chain uses TRDV1 and TRDJ1; D remains unclear. This CDR3 contains 17 residues. From germline, CDR1 is TSWWSYY and CDR2 QGS. V was pared by 0 bases and J by 0 bases, with 14 bases between. CDR3 DNA sequence: TGTGCTCTTGGGGAACTTCCCGGGGTTGCACACACCGATAAACTCATCTTT. It yields the protein CALGELPGVAHTDKLIF.

This clone was seen a few times. With a much larger clone just one base away, this may be a read error. This chain connects TRDV2 to TRDJ1; D call uncertain. Trimming shortened V by 5 bases and J by 2 bases, and 14 bases separated the two germline ends. The CDR3 loop spans 14 amino acids. Germline V CDR1 and CDR2: GEAIGNYY, EKD. CDR3 bases: TGTGCCTGTGGCTTTCCGACTCTTACCGATAAACTCATCTTT. This translates into CACGFPTLTDKLIF.

V is TRDV1 and J is TRDJ1; D is perhaps TRDD2 (7 bases). Germline-derived CDR1 and CDR2 are TSWWSYY and QGS. The CDR3 loop spans 21 amino acids. V gave up 1 base and J gave up 3 bases, with 30 bases separating them. The CDR3 is CALGEPHFLAYWDLRADKLIF. The CDR3 DNA follows: TGTGCTCTTGGGGAACCCCACTTCCTAGCCTACTGGGATCTACGGGCCGATAAACTCATCTTT.

The gene calls are TRDV1 and TRDJ1; 11 positions match TRDD3. Unmatched junction bases numbered 31, after V lost 4 bases and J lost 0 bases. The CDR3 consists of 25 residues. The germline V gene has CDR1 TSWWSYY and CDR2 QGS. As DNA, the CDR3 is TGTGCTCTTGGGGCCAACGCGGCCGTAATGGGCACATGCTGGGGGATACAGGGGTACACCGATAAACTCATCTTT. Translation gives CALGANAAVMGTCWGIQGYTDKLIF.

The chain uses TRDV1 and TRDJ1; D is ambiguous. Trimming shortened V by 3 bases and J by 4 bases, and 21 bases separated the two germline ends. Germline lookup yields CDR1 TSWWSYY and CDR2 QGS. The CDR3 is 17 amino acids. The DNA for the CDR3 is TGTGCTCTTGGGGAGCCAAAGCCCCTGGATTTTAACGATAAACTCATCTTT. The encoded protein is CALGEPKPLDFNDKLIF.

The table lists this clone with a count of one. V usage is TRDV1 and J usage is TRDJ1; tentatively, D is TRDD2 (5 bases). V lost 2 bases and J 2 bases, leaving 15 bases between the germline ends. This CDR3 has 16 residues. The germline V gene has CDR1 TSWWSYY and CDR2 QGS. The CDR3 DNA reads as TGTGCTCTTGGGGAAGTTGCCTACGTGGAGACCGATAAACTCATCTTT. This translates into CALGEVAYVETDKLIF.

V is TRDV1 and J is TRDJ1; 8 nucleotides line up with TRDD3. CDR3 length: 24 residues. J lost 3 bases, V lost 0 bases, and 30 bases had no gene match. Germline CDR1 TSWWSYY, CDR2 QGS. The CDR3 DNA is TGTGCTCTTGGGGAACTCCCTAGGGGGTTGAGAATGGGGATACCAACACCCTTCTCCGATAAACTCATCTTT. Translating gives CALGELPRGLRMGIPTPFSDKLIF.

The sample holds a few counts of this clone. The chain recombines TRDV2 with TRDJ1, with D tentatively TRDD3 (10 bases). This CDR3 is built from 18 residues. Looked up from germline, CDR1 is GEAIGNYY and CDR2 is EKD. Trimming took 3 bases from V and 3 from J, leaving 25 bases between them. CDR3 sequence (DNA): TGTGCCTGTGACCGCCCTTCCTACGTGGGGGATACCCCCGATAAACTCATCTTT. Protein product: CACDRPSYVGDTPDKLIF.

The chain couples TRDV2 to TRDJ1, with D perhaps TRDD2 (6 bases). The CDR3 runs 13 residues. Trimming cost V 8 bases and J 6 bases, with 18 bases left between them. The V gene's germline CDR1 is GEAIGNYY and CDR2 EKD. The CDR3 bases are TGTGCCTCCACCGGCCTTCCGTGTAATAAACTCATCTTT. As protein: CASTGLPCNKLIF.

This rearrangement joins TRDV1 to TRDJ1, with D tentatively TRDD2 or TRDD3 (5 bases each). V was cut by 0 bases and J by 0 bases, with 23 bases left in between. Germline CDR1 TSWWSYY, CDR2 QGS. This CDR3 spans 20 amino acids. CDR3 nucleotide sequence: TGTGCTCTTGGGGAACTAGTCCTAACGAGGGGAATATCGTACACCGATAAACTCATCTTT. Translated: CALGELVLTRGISYTDKLIF.

The sample holds a few counts of this clone. This CDR3 is also generated by other DNA sequences in the sample. The rearrangement links TRDV1 to TRDJ1, with 12 bases matching TRDD3. The CDR3 contains 19 residues. The V gene's germline CDR1 is TSWWSYY and CDR2 QGS. V lost 4 bases, J lost 0 bases, and 12 bases stayed unmatched. DNA for the CDR3: TGTGCTCTTGGGGTCCTTCCTCTGGGGGATACGCTGTACACCGATAAACTCATCTTT. Translated: CALGVLPLGDTLYTDKLIF.

This clone was found a few times. This chain connects TRDV1 to TRDJ1, with D perhaps matching TRDD2 (8 bases). The germline V gene encodes CDR1 TSWWSYY and CDR2 QGS. Trimming took 0 bases from V and 4 from J, leaving 33 bases between them. This CDR3 contains 22 residues. DNA for the CDR3: TGTGCTCTTGGGGAACTAGTCGGAAAAAGAACTTCCTACAGGCTGGGGGTCGATAAACTCATCTTT. Its translation is CALGELVGKRTSYRLGVDKLIF.

The gene calls are TRAV29/DV5 and TRDJ1; 11 bases line up with TRDD3. Germline-derived CDR1 and CDR2 are NSMFDY and ISSIKDK. Germline trimming cut 0 bases from V and 4 bases from J; bases unmatched to any gene: 14. The CDR3 totals 18 residues. CDR3 nucleotides: TGTGCAGCAAGCGATCCAAGGGGGCTGGGGGATACCTACGATAAACTCATCTTT. Translated: CAASDPRGLGDTYDKLIF. Combining the CDR3 with reference TRAV29/DV5 and TRDJ1 gives the whole variable domain DQQVKQNSPSLSVQEGRISILNCDYTNSMFDYFLWYKKYPAEGPTFLISISSIKDKNEDGRFTVFLNKSAKHLSLHIVPSQPGDSAVYFCAASDPRGLGDTYDKLIFGKGTRVTVEP.

V usage is TRDV1 and J usage is TRDJ1; D possibly corresponds to TRDD3 (6 bases). Between the trimmed V and J ends, which lost 2 bases and 0 bases, there was a span of 16 bases. Germline values: CDR1 TSWWSYY, CDR2 QGS. The CDR3 covers 17 residues. The CDR3 protein is CALGEVKGGAYTDKLIF. In nucleotides, the CDR3 is TGTGCTCTTGGGGAAGTTAAGGGGGGAGCGTACACCGATAAACTCATCTTT.

The chain uses TRDV1 and TRDJ1, with D perhaps TRDD2 or TRDD3 (6 bases each). V was trimmed by 2 bases and J by 0 bases, leaving 25 bases between them. Germline assignment: CDR1 TSWWSYY and CDR2 QGS. The CDR3 covers 20 residues. Here the CDR3 DNA reads TGTGCTCTTGGGGAAGGCCCTCCTACGATGGCCTGGGGTTACACCGATAAACTCATCTTT. It yields the protein CALGEGPPTMAWGYTDKLIF.

In its sample, this clone was seen a few times. The rearrangement uses TRDV1 and TRDJ1; 11 bases line up with TRDD3. Germline values: CDR1 TSWWSYY, CDR2 QGS. CDR3 length: 18 residues. The J segment lost 1 base and the V segment lost 4 bases, leaving 11 bases of the junction unmatched. CDR3 region: CALGAYLLGDIGTDKLIF. CDR3 DNA: TGTGCTCTTGGGGCTTACCTACTGGGGGATATCGGCACCGATAAACTCATCTTT.